The 24 T cell receptor beta chains in this list originate from one sample, sequenced in a study of blood T cell repertoires in COVID-19. Data came from immunoSEQ multiplex PCR; TCRdb stores just in-frame clones and leaves some out. The sample consists of approximately 360,000 clones, 89% of them appearing once. Source material: peripheral blood. The origin of the receptors is a man in his forties or fifties with acute or convalescent COVID-19.

The chain is built from TRBV7-2 and TRBJ1-1; D is unclear. CDR1 SGHTA and CDR2 FQGNSA come from the germline V gene. Trimming cost V 4 bases and J 0 bases, with 6 bases left between them. The CDR3 length is 13 residues. In DNA, the CDR3 is TGTGCCAGCAGCTCCGGGGTGAACACTGAAGCTTTCTTT. This sequence encodes CASSSGVNTEAFF. The complete variable domain, with remaining parts taken from reference TRBV7-2 and TRBJ1-1, reads GAGVSQSPSNKVTEKGKDVELRCDPISGHTALYWYRQSLGQGLEFLIYFQGNSAPDKSGLPSDRFSAERTGGSVSTLTIQRTQQEDSAVYLCASSSGVNTEAFFGQGTRLTVV.

The chain joins TRBV7-9 to TRBJ1-1, with no clear D. The V gene's germline CDR1 is SEHNR and CDR2 FQNEAQ (reference sequence). The CDR3 length is 15 residues. V dropped 1 base and J dropped 1 base, with 10 bases sitting between them. For the CDR3, the DNA is TGTGCCAGCAGCTTAGATCGGTTTTCGAACACTGAAGCTTTCTTT. Translating gives CASSLDRFSNTEAFF.

J is TRBJ2-2 and V is TRBV10-1; 10 bases match TRBD2. Per the germline V gene, CDR1 is WNHNN and CDR2 is SYGVQD (reference sequence). The CDR3 sequence is 14 residues long. The trim removed 4 bases at V and 4 bases at J, leaving 0 bases unmatched. For the CDR3, the DNA is TGCGCCAGCAGTGGACTAGCGGGCACCGGGGAGCTGTTTTTT. Translation: CASSGLAGTGELFF.

This clone has more than one count but fewer than ten. V gene TRBV5-5 combines with J gene TRBJ1-3, with TRBD1 matching over 7 bases. In germline, CDR1 is SGHKS, CDR2 YYEKEE (reference sequence). The CDR3 runs 15 residues. V trimming: 4 bases; J trimming: 0 bases; junction bases outside the gene matches: 4. CDR3: CASSGGQLSGNTIYF. DNA of the CDR3: TGTGCCAGCAGCGGGGGACAGCTCTCTGGAAACACCATATATTTT. Combining the CDR3 with reference TRBV5-5 and TRBJ1-3 gives the whole variable domain DAGVTQSPTHLIKTRGQQVTLRCSPISGHKSVSWYQQVLGQGPQFIFQYYEKEERGRGNFPDRFSARQFPNYSSELNVNALLLGDSALYLCASSGGQLSGNTIYFGEGSWLTVV.

The chain is built from TRBV28 and TRBJ1-5; 7 bases are shared with TRBD1. Trimming at V came to 6 bases and at J to 0 bases, leaving 5 bases not matched to a gene. Germline V gene lookup returns CDR1 MDHEN and CDR2 SYDVKM. The CDR3 consists of 15 residues. Here the CDR3 reads CASRGQTYSNQPQHF. The CDR3 DNA reads as TGTGCCAGCAGGGGACAGACCTATAGCAATCAGCCCCAGCATTTT.

V gene TRBV5-1 combines with J gene TRBJ2-1; perhaps TRBD1 as D (5 bases). The CDR3 consists of 16 residues. CDR1 is SGHRS, CDR2 YFSETQ, per germline. V was pared by 4 bases and J by 2 bases, with 16 bases between. The CDR3 sequence is CASSQMTDPTYNEQFF. The CDR3 bases are TGCGCCAGCAGCCAAATGACAGATCCGACCTACAATGAGCAGTTCTTC.

The chain is built from TRBV12-3 or TRBV12-4 and TRBJ2-1; D not certain. The V end lost 3 bases, the J end lost 7 bases, and 7 bases lay between the germline ends. The CDR3 is 12 residues long. This CDR3 reads CASSLFRNEQFF. The CDR3 DNA is TGTGCCAGCAGTTTGTTCAGAAATGAGCAGTTCTTC.

The gene calls are TRBV11-2 and TRBJ2-1; the match to TRBD2 covers 8 bases. The CDR3 sequence is 15 residues long. J was trimmed by 8 bases and V by 1 base; bases with no gene match: 7. Germline CDR1 and CDR2: SGHAT and FQNNGV. CDR3 residues: CASSLVAGGLHEQFF. The CDR3 DNA sequence: TGTGCCAGCAGCTTAGTGGCGGGGGGCCTTCATGAGCAGTTCTTC.

This sequence joins TRBV28 and TRBJ2-4; TRBD2 aligns across 15 bases. This CDR3 region has 17 residues. V was pared by 8 bases and J by 0 bases, with 5 bases of the junction left unmatched. Germline CDR1 MDHEN, CDR2 SYDVKM. The CDR3 sequence: CASRTSGGGPAKNIQYF. The CDR3, as DNA: TGTGCCAGCCGGACTAGCGGGGGGGGCCCAGCCAAAAACATTCAGTACTTC.

The chain joins TRBV30 to TRBJ1-2; a possible D gene is TRBD1 (5 bases). V was trimmed by 5 bases and J by 2 bases, leaving 9 bases between them. Per germline, CDR1 GTSNPN and CDR2 SVGIG (reference sequence). The CDR3 has 12 amino acids. This chain's CDR3 is CAWDAGNYGYTF. CDR3 nucleotides: TGTGCCTGGGATGCAGGGAACTATGGCTACACCTTC.

The chain is built from TRBV12-3 or TRBV12-4 and TRBJ2-7; a weak D match, TRBD2 (5 bases). The CDR3 covers 12 residues. The V gene lost 7 bases and the J gene lost 2 bases, with 9 bases spanning the gap. The CDR3 protein is CASNGKPYEQYF. The CDR3 DNA is TGTGCCAGCAACGGGAAACCCTACGAGCAGTACTTC.

The chain is built from TRBV5-5 and TRBJ1-2, with 7 bases aligning to TRBD1. The CDR3 length is 14 residues. CDR1 is SGHKS, CDR2 YYEKEE, per germline (reference sequence). V shed 5 bases and J 2 bases; nucleotides not matched to a gene: 6. The CDR3 region has the DNA TGTGCCAGCAGTTACACAGGGGAGAACTATGGCTACACCTTC. Its translation is CASSYTGENYGYTF.

The J gene is TRBJ1-2, the V gene TRBV7-9, with D unclear. V dropped 5 bases and J dropped 7 bases, with 8 bases sitting between them. The CDR3 is made up of 11 amino acids. Germline assignment: CDR1 SEHNR and CDR2 FQNEAQ (reference sequence). The CDR3 nucleotides read TGTGCCAGCAGCCGATCAGGTGGCTACACCTTC. Its protein is CASSRSGGYTF.

The rearrangement uses TRBV28 and TRBJ2-7; TRBD1 agrees at 7 bases. There are 15 residues in the CDR3. Trimming cost V 6 bases and J 7 bases; bases outside gene matches: 15. Germline CDR1 and CDR2: MDHEN and SYDVKM. CDR3 nucleotide sequence: TGTGCCAGCAGCTATTACAGGGGCTCCGTGGGTGAGCAGTACTTC. Protein sequence: CASSYYRGSVGEQYF.

Only one count was recorded for this clone. The chain employs TRBV30 and TRBJ2-6; D remains ambiguous. CDR1 and CDR2 (germline): GTSNPN, SVGIG (reference sequence). The V end was cut by 5 bases, the J end by 0 bases, with 5 bases between. The CDR3 spans 13 residues. The CDR3 DNA reads TGTGCCTGGGCAGGCTCTGGGGCCAACGTCCTGACTTTC. Protein product: CAWAGSGANVLTF.

The J gene is TRBJ2-2, the V gene TRBV14; 8 positions match TRBD2. The CDR3 sequence is 17 residues long. Germline V gene sequence: CDR1 SGHDN, CDR2 FVKESK. V lost 4 bases and J lost 6; bases outside the gene matches: 13. The CDR3 reads CASSRRRAGGNPGELFF. Written as DNA, the CDR3 is TGTGCCAGCAGCCGCCGGAGGGCGGGAGGAAATCCCGGGGAGCTGTTTTTT. Using reference TRBV14 and TRBJ2-2 for the parts outside the CDR3, the full variable domain is EAGVTQFPSHSVIEKGQTVTLRCDPISGHDNLYWYRRVMGKEIKFLLHFVKESKQDESGMPNNRFLAERTGGTYSTLKVQPAELEDSGVYFCASSRRRAGGNPGELFFGEGSRLTVL.

This clone was observed a single time. This rearrangement joins TRBV5-4 to TRBJ1-2, with D possibly being TRBD1 (5 bases). The ends were cut back, 4 bases at V and 2 bases at J, with 9 bases in the middle. The CDR3 covers 13 residues. The V gene's germline CDR1 is SGHNT and CDR2 YYREEE (reference sequence). For the CDR3, the DNA is TGTGCCAGCAGCCGAGACAGAAACTATGGCTACACCTTC. It translates to CASSRDRNYGYTF.

This clone has only one observation. In DNA, the CDR3 is TGTGCCAGCTCACCAGGGGGCGCAGGCAATCAGCCCCAGCATTTT. Translation: CASSPGGAGNQPQHF. The gene calls are TRBV18 and TRBJ1-5, with D possibly being TRBD1 (6 bases). V shed 2 bases and J shed 2 bases, with 10 bases lying between them. The CDR3 spans 15 residues. Germline assignment: CDR1 KGHSH and CDR2 LQKENI.

In the case of this clone: At the DNA level, this CDR3 is encoded by other sequences in the same sample as well. The CDR3 DNA sequence: TGTGCCAGCAGTTATGCCGGGACAGGGTTTGGAAACACCATATATTTT. It is translated as CASSYAGTGFGNTIYF. The chain employs TRBV6-5 and TRBJ1-3, with 9 nucleotides matching TRBD1. The CDR3 totals 16 residues. Germline V gives CDR1 MNHEY, CDR2 SVGAGI. The junction had 6 bases not matched to a gene; V was cut back by 3 bases and J by 3 bases.

This chain connects TRBV6-5 to TRBJ1-4; 7 nucleotides agree with TRBD1. From germline, CDR1 is MNHEY and CDR2 SVGAGI. Trimming at V came to 8 bases and at J to 8 bases, leaving 14 bases not matched to a gene. CDR3 size: 15 residues. CDR3 sequence: CASGRRQGAWEKLFF. DNA for the CDR3: TGTGCCAGCGGACGACGACAGGGTGCTTGGGAAAAACTGTTTTTT.

The J gene is TRBJ1-1, the V gene TRBV6-5, with 8 bases fitting TRBD1. The J segment lost 6 bases and the V segment lost 6 bases, leaving 6 bases of the junction unmatched. The CDR3 sequence is 13 residues long. Germline-derived CDR1 and CDR2 are MNHEY and SVGAGI. CDR3 sequence reads: CASRPGGYAEAFF. CDR3 nucleotides: TGTGCCAGCAGGCCAGGGGGCTACGCTGAAGCTTTCTTT.

The J gene is TRBJ1-5, the V gene TRBV10-3; D is uncertain. The germline gives CDR1 ENHRY, CDR2 SYGVKD. There are 14 residues in the CDR3. Trimming stripped 2 bases from V and 8 bases from J, with 13 bases between. CDR3 loop: CAISEGGSGEPQHF. The CDR3 DNA reads TGTGCCATCAGTGAGGGCGGGTCGGGAGAGCCCCAGCATTTT.

The chain combines TRBV28 with TRBJ1-5, with D possibly being TRBD1 (6 bases). Looked up from germline, CDR1 is MDHEN and CDR2 is SYDVKM. This CDR3 has 15 residues. The V and J ends lost 2 bases and 0 bases respectively, with 8 bases between them. CDR3 DNA sequence: TGTGCCAGCAGTTTAGCAGGGGATAGCAATCAGCCCCAGCATTTT. This encodes CASSLAGDSNQPQHF.

The chain recombines TRBV18 with TRBJ1-2; 10 bases line up with TRBD1. Germline loops: CDR1 KGHSH, CDR2 LQKENI. This CDR3 comprises 18 residues. V dropped 5 bases and J dropped 2; count of bases not matched to a gene: 14. The CDR3 region is CASSYTRDRGGGNYGYTF. CDR3 nucleotide sequence: TGTGCCAGCTCATATACGAGGGACAGGGGAGGGGGCAACTATGGCTACACCTTC.